This T cell receptor (beta chain) originates from a study of identifying expanded T cells in peripheral blood. Study-level findings and limits: Variance in clone template counts between roughly 2-week samples significantly increased with total template count across all healthy donors.

Points on this clone: Its antigen is not known.

The table came from immunoSEQ multiplex PCR; TCRdb's copy has only in-frame clones and leaves some out. Among about 100,000 clones listed, more than 70% were seen once. The CDR3 is made up of 15 amino acids. Germline-derived CDR1 and CDR2 are SEHNR and FQNEAQ (reference sequence). Between the trimmed V and J ends, which lost 4 bases and 1 base, there was a span of 13 bases. The chain links TRBV7-9 to TRBJ1-2, with D uncertain. The receptor comes from a person aged 18-69 years in good health. The material sequenced was blood. Written as DNA, the CDR3 is TGTGCCAGCAGCTCGAACCCGCCCCATAACTATGGCTACACCTTC. It is translated as CASSSNPPHNYGYTF.